This entry features one T cell receptor beta chain sequence. The data stem from a study of control samples from healthy donors and cancer patients. Measured with immunoSEQ multiplex PCR; TCRdb has only the in-frame clones, and not every one. The top ten hold under 4% of the sample, which has about 140,000 clones, about 91% seen once. There are 15 residues in the CDR3. Germline V gene lookup returns CDR1 SGHDT and CDR2 YYEEEE. The ends lost 5 bases at V and 7 bases at J; junction bases unmatched: 11. Sequenced material: blood. The chain carries TRBV5-6 and TRBJ2-1; 8 bases match TRBD2. This TCR was sampled from a man aged 25 to 40 in good health. CDR3 bases: TGTGCCAGCAGTTACGAGCGGGGGCAGGGGAATGAGCAGTTCTTC. It is translated as CASSYERGQGNEQFF.